This note documents a single T cell receptor (beta chain) sequence. Its antigen is unidentified. This sample stems from a study of OX40 agonist ivuxolimab in advanced cancers. Study summary: Cancers in dose escalation were hepatocellular, melanoma, renal cell and head and neck. Eligibility admitted prior anti-PD-1, anti-PD-L1 or anti-CTLA-4 therapy; 35% to 40% had some.

Here immunoSEQ multiplex PCR was the method, and the copy in TCRdb shows in-frame clones only, minus some. The sample consists of about 77,000 clones, around 87% of them appearing once. V lost 8 bases and J lost 4, with 16 bases in between. CDR3 length equals 14 residues. Looked up from germline, CDR1 is SGDLS and CDR2 is YYNGEE. Study results and limitations: People who partly responded at 0.1-3.0 mg/kg had some of the least clonal expansion seen. Both CD4+ and CD8+ T cell populations in blood had undergone clonal expansion by week 6 at 0.1 to 3.0 mg/kg.

This specimen consisted of CD4+ or CD8+ T cells sorted from blood, obtained in a trial of the OX40 agonist ivuxolimab. The V and J genes are TRBV9 and TRBJ2-1; TRBD1 is a possible D gene (6 bases). The TCR comes from an adult with an advanced solid tumor such as melanoma, head and neck, liver or kidney cancer. CDR3 nucleotides: TGTGCCAGTTCGACAGGACACTCGTACAATGAGCAGTTCTTC. This encodes CASSTGHSYNEQFF.